This T cell receptor beta chain derives from a study of CD8 T cells in ankylosing spondylitis. There are 14 residues in the CDR3. V was clipped by 3 bases and J by 6 bases; unmatched bases: 5. Germline CDR1 SGHRS, CDR2 YFSETQ. In the case of this clonotype: Its matching antigen is unknown.

One entry per CDR3 protein results from TCRdb running MiXCR on the 5' RACE reads. The sample consists of 400,000 or so distinct CDR3 sequences, roughly 26% of them appearing once. Study results and caveats: Disease-associated clones were reportedly significantly overrepresented in matched ankylosing spondylitis synovial fluid. Within ankylosing spondylitis blood, a TCR beta motif made up of under 10 highly homologous variants appeared to be characteristic.

The TCR comes from a male donor with ankylosing spondylitis. The chain has TRBV5-1 and TRBJ2-3, with 9 bases fitting TRBD1. Sequenced: blood, either unsorted or a sorted T cell fraction (not recorded which). DNA for the CDR3: TGCGCCAGCAGCTCAAGACAGGGGGTGGATACGCAGTATTTT. Amino acids: CASSSRQGVDTQYF. Supplemented by reference TRBV5-1 and TRBJ2-3, the full variable domain reads KAGVTQTPRYLIKTRGQQVTLSCSPISGHRSVSWYQQTPGQGLQFLFEYFSETQRNKGNFPGRFSGRQFSNSRSEMNVSTLELGDSALYLCASSSRQGVDTQYFGPGTRLTVL.